This T cell receptor (beta chain) was found in a study of T cells in Graves' hyperthyroidism and ophthalmopathy (dated by TCRdb to the late 2010s). General notes on the study: Peripheral blood was sampled at the time of initial diagnosis, prior to any treatment. To identify distinguishing TCR V-J signatures, a discovery cohort of roughly 100 patients was used, comprising 40 to 45 with Graves' ophthalmopathy and 57 with stable Graves' hyperthyroidism. Prospective prediction of ophthalmopathy was tested in an independent validation cohort of fewer than 20 hyperthyroidism patients and some 17 patients who later progressed to ophthalmopathy. The roughly 100 discovery patients were divided at random into training and test sets in a 7:3 ratio. In several Graves' hyperthyroidism patients, the study also compared T-cell repertoires from thyroid tissue with T-cell repertoires from blood. Following sampling, methimazole starting at 30 mg daily was given to hyperthyroidism patients, and high-dose intravenous methylprednisolone was given to ophthalmopathy patients. TCR Vbeta CDR3 sequencing of roughly 140 peripheral blood samples (about 45 ophthalmopathy, roughly 74 hyperthyroidism and 17 progressor patients) is reported in the paper.

The TCR beta CDR3 regions were amplified from RNA transcripts. The TCR CDR3 was subjected to a first round of RT-PCR using the HTBI primer set and the Qiagen OneStep RT-PCR kit. A second multiplex PCR round built the libraries, followed by size selection and purification. The libraries were sequenced on an Illumina HiSeq2000 using paired-end 100 bp reads. Concerning the study's data processing: Raw data were processed with SOAPnuke, discarding reads with adapters, uncalled bases, mean Phred below 15, or no exact constant-primer or identifier match. COPE v1.2.5 was used to merge the high-quality paired reads, and each unique nucleotide sequence was defined as a clonotype. MiTCR v1.1 was used to align clonotypes to the IMGT TRBV, TRBD and TRBJ reference segments. The analysis was restricted to V-J combinations with a frequency above 0.0001, which together covered around 99% of the repertoires. A TCS score was defined as the ratio between F50 (clonal expansion) and ExV (chaos), using BLOSUM62-based TCRdist between CDR3 peptides within each V-J. Welch's t-statistics and random forest reduced just over 500 V-J features to 10 to 15, which were used in a naive Bayes classifier (R e1071). The public reads were quality trimmed at Q25 with fastp and then assembled into clones with MiXCR by TCRdb, keeping productive beta chains. One record per CDR3 amino acid sequence lists the most common genes and DNA. These V and J calls originate from TCRdb's pipeline instead of the authors' own analysis. Across this sample there are 75,000 to 100,000 distinct CDR3 sequences, with around 50% seen only once. Roughly 27% of the sample lies in the top ten.

Graves' hyperthyroidism was defined as stable when no progression to ophthalmopathy occurred over 18 months of follow-up. Hyperthyroidism patients were aged 18 to 65 years and newly diagnosed, with disease duration of less than 2 months. Patients with uncontrolled infections, other autoimmune diseases, pregnancy or lactation were excluded. Diagnoses relied on clinical symptoms, serum thyroxine and TRAb, thyroid ultrasound and orbital computed tomography. PBMCs were separated from under 12 ml of fresh peripheral blood using Ficoll-Paque density gradient centrifugation. Total RNA was extracted with Trizol reagent, and quality was checked on an Agilent 2100 Bioanalyzer. Counted from cysteine to phenylalanine, this CDR3 has 14 amino acids. The sequence is cut down to CDR3 DNA, 42 bases in frame from base 1. The junction shows trimming of 7 bases on V and 8 bases on J, and the gene matches do not reach 9 bases of it. In the germline V gene (reference sequence), CDR1 corresponds to SEHNR and CDR2 to FQNEAQ.

General findings and caveats noted by the study authors: No statistical method was used to set the sample size in advance, and investigators knew the group allocation. In cross-validation, a model built on a 13 V-J signature told ophthalmopathy apart from stable hyperthyroidism with over 85% sensitivity and roughly 83% specificity, and in testing the same model reached 80%/75%. Blood samples also contained most of the expanded thyroid clonotypes (frequency above 0.001), which suggests that blood repertoires may reflect thyroid immune responses. During validation, the model predicted progression to ophthalmopathy a median of approximately six months ahead of onset, with just under 71% sensitivity and almost 75% specificity.

This clonotype was seen at least ten times. Its binding antigen is unknown. No qualities accompany the bases; no much larger clone lies one base away. This sequence was found in a woman aged 40 to 50 with Graves' hyperthyroidism. The chain is encoded by TRBV7-9 joined to TRBJ1-4; 8 middle bases align to TRBD1. Sequenced material: blood. The DNA sequence follows: TGTGCCAGCAACATGGGACAGGCCGGGGAAAAACTGTTTTTT. It translates to CASNMGQAGEKLFF.